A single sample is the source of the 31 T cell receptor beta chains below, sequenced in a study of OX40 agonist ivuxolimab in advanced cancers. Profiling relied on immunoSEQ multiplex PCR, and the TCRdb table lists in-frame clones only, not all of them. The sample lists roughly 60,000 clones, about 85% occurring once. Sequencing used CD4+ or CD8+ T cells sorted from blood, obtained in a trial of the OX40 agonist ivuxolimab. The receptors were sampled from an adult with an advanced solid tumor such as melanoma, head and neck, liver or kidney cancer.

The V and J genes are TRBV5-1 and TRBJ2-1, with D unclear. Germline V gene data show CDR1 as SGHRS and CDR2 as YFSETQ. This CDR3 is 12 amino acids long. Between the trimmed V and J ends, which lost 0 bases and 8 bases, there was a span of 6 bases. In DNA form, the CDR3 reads TGCGCCAGCAGCTTGGGGGTAGATGAGCAGTTCTTC. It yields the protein CASSLGVDEQFF.

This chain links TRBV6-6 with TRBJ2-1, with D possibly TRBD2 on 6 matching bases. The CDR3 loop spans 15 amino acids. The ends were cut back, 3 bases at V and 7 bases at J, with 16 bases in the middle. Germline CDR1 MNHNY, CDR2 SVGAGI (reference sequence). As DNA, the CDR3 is TGTGCCAGCAGTTATGGGCGGGACCCCTGGAATGAGCAGTTCTTC. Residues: CASSYGRDPWNEQFF.

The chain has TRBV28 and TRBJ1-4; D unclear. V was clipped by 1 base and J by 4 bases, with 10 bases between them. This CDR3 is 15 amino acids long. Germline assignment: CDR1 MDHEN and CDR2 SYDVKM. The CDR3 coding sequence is TGTGCCAGCAGTTTATTTACCGGGGATAATGAAAAACTGTTTTTT. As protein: CASSLFTGDNEKLFF.

The CDR3 DNA sequence: TGTGCCATCAGTGAAACGAGCGGGAGTGGTGATACGCAGTATTTT. Protein product: CAISETSGSGDTQYF. This chain joins TRBV10-3 and TRBJ2-3, with 8 positions matching TRBD2. Trimming took 3 bases from V and 6 from J; bases not matched to a gene: 8. Germline V gives CDR1 ENHRY, CDR2 SYGVKD. This CDR3 has 15 residues.

The CDR3 sequence is CATASTDRGDYEQYF. CDR3 sequence (DNA): TGTGCCACCGCCTCTACCGACAGGGGGGACTACGAGCAGTACTTC. This chain uses TRBV11-1 with TRBJ2-7, with TRBD1 identical over 9 bases. The V gene end was trimmed by 10 bases and the J gene end by 3 bases; junction bases not matched to a gene: 13. From germline, CDR1 is SGHAT and CDR2 FQDESV (reference sequence). This CDR3 is built from 15 residues.

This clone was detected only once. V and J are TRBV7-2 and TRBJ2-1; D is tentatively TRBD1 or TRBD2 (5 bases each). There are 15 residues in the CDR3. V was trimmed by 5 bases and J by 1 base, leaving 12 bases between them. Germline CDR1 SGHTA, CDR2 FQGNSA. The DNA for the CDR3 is TGTGCCAGCAGCACAGGCCGGGGATCCTACAATGAGCAGTTCTTC. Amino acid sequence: CASSTGRGSYNEQFF.

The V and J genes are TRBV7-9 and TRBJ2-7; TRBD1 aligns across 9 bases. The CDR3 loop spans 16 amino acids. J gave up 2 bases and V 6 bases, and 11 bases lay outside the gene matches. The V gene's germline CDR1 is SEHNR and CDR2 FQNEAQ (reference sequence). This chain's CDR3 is CASSTTGTGTPYEQYF. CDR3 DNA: TGTGCCAGCAGTACGACCGGGACAGGGACTCCCTACGAGCAGTACTTC.

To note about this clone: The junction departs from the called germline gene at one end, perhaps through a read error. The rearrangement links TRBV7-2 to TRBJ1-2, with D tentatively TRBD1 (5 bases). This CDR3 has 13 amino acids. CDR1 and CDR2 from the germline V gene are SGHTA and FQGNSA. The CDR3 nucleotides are TGTGCCAGCAGCTTATTTGGGGGTGAACCGCCCGTCTTC. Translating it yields CASSLFGGEPPVF.

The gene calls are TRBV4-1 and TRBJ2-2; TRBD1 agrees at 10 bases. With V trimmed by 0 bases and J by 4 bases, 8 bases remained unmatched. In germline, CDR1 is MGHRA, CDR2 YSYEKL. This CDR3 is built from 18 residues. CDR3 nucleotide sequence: TGCGCCAGCAGCCAAGACCTAGGACAGGGGGATGGCACCGGGGAGCTGTTTTTT. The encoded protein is CASSQDLGQGDGTGELFF.

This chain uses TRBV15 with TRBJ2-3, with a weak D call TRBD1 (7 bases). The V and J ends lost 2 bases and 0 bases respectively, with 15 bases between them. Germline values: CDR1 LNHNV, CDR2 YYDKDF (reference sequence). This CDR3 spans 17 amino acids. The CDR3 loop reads CATSRQGGGVSTDTQYF. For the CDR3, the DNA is TGTGCCACCAGCAGACAGGGGGGCGGGGTGAGCACAGATACGCAGTATTTT.

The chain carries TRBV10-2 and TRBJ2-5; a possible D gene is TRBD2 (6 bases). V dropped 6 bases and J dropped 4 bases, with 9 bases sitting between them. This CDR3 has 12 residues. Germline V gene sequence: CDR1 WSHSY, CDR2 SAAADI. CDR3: CASSQGGETQYF. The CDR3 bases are TGCGCCAGCAGCCAGGGAGGAGAGACCCAGTACTTC.

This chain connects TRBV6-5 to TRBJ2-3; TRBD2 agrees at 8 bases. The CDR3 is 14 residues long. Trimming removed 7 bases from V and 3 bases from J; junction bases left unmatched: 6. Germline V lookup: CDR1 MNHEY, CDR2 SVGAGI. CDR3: CASMPAGVTDTQYF. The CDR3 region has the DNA TGTGCCAGCATGCCAGCGGGAGTTACAGATACGCAGTATTTT.

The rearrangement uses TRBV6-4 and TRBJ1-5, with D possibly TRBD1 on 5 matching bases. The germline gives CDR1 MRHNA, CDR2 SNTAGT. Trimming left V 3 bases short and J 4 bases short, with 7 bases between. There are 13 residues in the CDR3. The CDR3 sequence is CASSDRGNQPQHF. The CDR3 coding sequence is TGTGCCAGCAGTGATAGGGGAAATCAGCCCCAGCATTTT.

The CDR3 loop is CASSVGAGEPNEQFF. For the CDR3, the DNA is TGTGCCAGCAGCGTAGGAGCGGGAGAACCCAATGAGCAGTTCTTC. The chain links TRBV9 to TRBJ2-1; TRBD2 aligns across 8 bases. Unmatched junction bases numbered 5, after V lost 0 bases and J lost 6 bases. CDR3 length equals 15 residues. Germline lookup yields CDR1 SGDLS and CDR2 YYNGEE.

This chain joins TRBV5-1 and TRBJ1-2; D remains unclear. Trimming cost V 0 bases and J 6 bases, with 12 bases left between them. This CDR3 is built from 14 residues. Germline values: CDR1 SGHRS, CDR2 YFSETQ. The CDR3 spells CASSLVGPEDGYTF. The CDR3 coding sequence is TGCGCCAGCAGCTTGGTAGGACCTGAGGATGGCTACACCTTC.

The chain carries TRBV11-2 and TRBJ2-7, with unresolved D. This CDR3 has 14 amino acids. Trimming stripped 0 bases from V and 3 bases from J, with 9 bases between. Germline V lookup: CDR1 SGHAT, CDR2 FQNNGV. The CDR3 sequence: CASSLDPRGYEQYF. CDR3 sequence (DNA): TGTGCCAGCAGCTTAGATCCTAGAGGCTACGAGCAGTACTTC.

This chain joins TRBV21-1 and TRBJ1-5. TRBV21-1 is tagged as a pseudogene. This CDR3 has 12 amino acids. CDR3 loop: CASKATIQPQHF. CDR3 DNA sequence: TGTGCCAGCAAAGCCACAATCCAGCCCCAGCATTTT.

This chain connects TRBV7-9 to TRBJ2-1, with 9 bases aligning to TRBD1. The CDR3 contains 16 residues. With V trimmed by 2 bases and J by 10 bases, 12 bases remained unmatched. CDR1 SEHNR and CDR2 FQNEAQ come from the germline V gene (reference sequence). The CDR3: CASSLSPGQGPHEQFF. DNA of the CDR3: TGTGCCAGCAGCTTAAGCCCGGGACAGGGCCCCCACGAGCAGTTCTTC.

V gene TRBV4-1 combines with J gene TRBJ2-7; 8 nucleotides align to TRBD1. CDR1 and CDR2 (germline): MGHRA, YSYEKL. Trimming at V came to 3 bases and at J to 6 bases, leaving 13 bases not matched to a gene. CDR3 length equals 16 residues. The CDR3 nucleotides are TGCGCCAGCAGCCAGGGTCCGGGACAGGAACCAGTCGAGCAGTACTTC. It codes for CASSQGPGQEPVEQYF.

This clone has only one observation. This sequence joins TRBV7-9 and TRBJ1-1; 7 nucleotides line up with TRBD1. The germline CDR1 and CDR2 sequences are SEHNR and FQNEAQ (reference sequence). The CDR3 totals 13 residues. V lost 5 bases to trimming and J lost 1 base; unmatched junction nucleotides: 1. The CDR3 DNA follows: TGTGCCAGCAGCGCAGGGGGGAACACTGAAGCTTTCTTT. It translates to CASSAGGNTEAFF.

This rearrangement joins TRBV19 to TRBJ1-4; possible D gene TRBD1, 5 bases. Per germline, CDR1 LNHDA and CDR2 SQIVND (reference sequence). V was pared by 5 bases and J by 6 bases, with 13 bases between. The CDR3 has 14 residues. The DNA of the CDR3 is TGTGCCAGTAGTCCGGGACCAGACGATGAAAAACTGTTTTTT. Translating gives CASSPGPDDEKLFF.

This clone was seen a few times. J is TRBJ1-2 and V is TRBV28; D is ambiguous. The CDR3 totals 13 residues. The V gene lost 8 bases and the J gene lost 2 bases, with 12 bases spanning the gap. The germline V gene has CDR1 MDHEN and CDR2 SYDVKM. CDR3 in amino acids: CASLEGRNYGYTF. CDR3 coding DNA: TGTGCCAGCCTCGAAGGGCGGAACTATGGCTACACCTTC.

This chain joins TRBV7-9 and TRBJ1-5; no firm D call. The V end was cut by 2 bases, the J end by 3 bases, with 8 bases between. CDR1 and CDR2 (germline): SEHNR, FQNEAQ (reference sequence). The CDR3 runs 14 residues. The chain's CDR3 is CASSLWSLNQPQHF. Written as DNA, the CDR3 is TGTGCCAGCAGCTTATGGAGTCTCAATCAGCCCCAGCATTTT. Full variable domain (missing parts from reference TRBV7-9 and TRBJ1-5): DTGVSQNPRHKITKRGQNVTFRCDPISEHNRLYWYRQTLGQGPEFLTYFQNEAQLEKSRLLSDRFSAERPKGSFSTLEIQRTEQGDSAMYLCASSLWSLNQPQHFGDGTRLSIL.

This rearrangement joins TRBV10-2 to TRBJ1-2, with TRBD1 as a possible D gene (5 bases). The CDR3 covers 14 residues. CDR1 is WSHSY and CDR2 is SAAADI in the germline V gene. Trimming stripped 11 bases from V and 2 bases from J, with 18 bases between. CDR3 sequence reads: CASTNPRENYGYTF. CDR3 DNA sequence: TGCGCCTCCACTAATCCCAGGGAGAACTATGGCTACACCTTC.

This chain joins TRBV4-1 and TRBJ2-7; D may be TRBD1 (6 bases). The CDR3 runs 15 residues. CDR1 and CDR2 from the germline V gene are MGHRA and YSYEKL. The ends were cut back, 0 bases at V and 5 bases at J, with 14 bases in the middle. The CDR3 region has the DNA TGCGCCAGCAGCCAAGAGGGGGCCGAAAAGAACGAGCAGTACTTC. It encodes CASSQEGAEKNEQYF.

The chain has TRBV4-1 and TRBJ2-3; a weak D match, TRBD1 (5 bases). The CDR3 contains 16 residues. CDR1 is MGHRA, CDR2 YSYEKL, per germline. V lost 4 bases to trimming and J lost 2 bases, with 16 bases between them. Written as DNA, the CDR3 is TGCGCCAGCAGCCCTACGGACACAAGATTCACAGATACGCAGTATTTT. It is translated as CASSPTDTRFTDTQYF.

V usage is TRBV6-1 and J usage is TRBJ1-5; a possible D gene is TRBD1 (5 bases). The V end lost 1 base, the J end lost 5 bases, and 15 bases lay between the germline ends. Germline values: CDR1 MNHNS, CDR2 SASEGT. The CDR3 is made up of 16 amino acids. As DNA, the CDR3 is TGTGCCAGCAGTGAAGAACGGCTAGCGGGGGATCAGCCCCAGCATTTT. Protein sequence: CASSEERLAGDQPQHF.

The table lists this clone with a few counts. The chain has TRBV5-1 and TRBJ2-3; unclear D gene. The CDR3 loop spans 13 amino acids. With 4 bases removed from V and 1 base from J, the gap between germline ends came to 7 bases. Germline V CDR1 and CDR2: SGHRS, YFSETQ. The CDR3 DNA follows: TGCGCCAGCAGCGTCTTCGGCACAGATACGCAGTATTTT. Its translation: CASSVFGTDTQYF.

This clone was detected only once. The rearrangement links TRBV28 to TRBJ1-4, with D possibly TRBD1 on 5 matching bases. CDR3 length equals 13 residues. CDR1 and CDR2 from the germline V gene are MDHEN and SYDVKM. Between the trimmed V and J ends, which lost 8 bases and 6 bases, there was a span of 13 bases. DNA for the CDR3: TGTGCCAGCCTGGGGGGGAGAGATGAAAAACTGTTTTTT. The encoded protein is CASLGGRDEKLFF.

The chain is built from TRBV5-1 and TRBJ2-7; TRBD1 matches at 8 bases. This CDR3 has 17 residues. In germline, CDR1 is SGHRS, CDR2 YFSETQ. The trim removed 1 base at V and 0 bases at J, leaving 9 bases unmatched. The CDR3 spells CASSLTGGYMSSYEQYF. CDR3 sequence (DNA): TGCGCCAGCAGCTTGACAGGGGGATATATGAGCTCCTACGAGCAGTACTTC. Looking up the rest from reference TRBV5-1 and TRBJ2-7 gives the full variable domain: KAGVTQTPRYLIKTRGQQVTLSCSPISGHRSVSWYQQTPGQGLQFLFEYFSETQRNKGNFPGRFSGRQFSNSRSEMNVSTLELGDSALYLCASSLTGGYMSSYEQYFGPGTRLTVT.

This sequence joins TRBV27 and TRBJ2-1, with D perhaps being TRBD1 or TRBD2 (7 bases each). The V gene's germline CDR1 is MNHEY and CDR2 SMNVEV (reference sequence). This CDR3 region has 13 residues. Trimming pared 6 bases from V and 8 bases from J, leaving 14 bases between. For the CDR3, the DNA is TGTGCCAGCAGCGACAGGGAGGGCGATGAGCAGTTCTTC. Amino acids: CASSDREGDEQFF.